Presented here are 31 T cell receptor beta chains from one specimen sequenced in a study of shared clonotypes between healthy human individuals. Using immunoSEQ multiplex PCR, the repertoire was profiled, and TCRdb retains in-frame clones only, with some absent. The sample holds some 2,400,000 clones, under 97% seen once. Sequencing was done on a sample of naive CD4+ T cells sorted from blood. Subset in this sample: CD45RA+ positively selected. The source of these receptors is a man younger than 35 in good health.

Here the CDR3 reads CASSTPASGNTIYF. The CDR3 DNA sequence: TGTGCCAGCAGTACACCAGCCTCTGGAAACACCATATATTTT. This chain connects TRBV6-5 to TRBJ1-3; D is unresolved. CDR1 is MNHEY and CDR2 is SVGAGI in the germline V gene. The CDR3 extends over 14 amino acids. V lost 5 bases and J 0 bases, leaving 8 bases between the germline ends.

V gene TRBV5-6 combines with J gene TRBJ2-7; D not resolved. The CDR3 contains 15 residues. Germline-derived CDR1 and CDR2 are SGHDT and YYEEEE. V lost 0 bases and J 0 bases, leaving 10 bases between the germline ends. The CDR3 DNA follows: TGTGCCAGCAGCTTGGCCGGCGGTCACTCCTACGAGCAGTACTTC. Translated, it gives CASSLAGGHSYEQYF.

Concerning this clone itself: This sample includes further DNA sequences coding for the same CDR3. This chain joins TRBV19 and TRBJ1-5, with TRBD1 matching over 10 bases. The CDR3 runs to 15 residues. V dropped 3 bases and J dropped 3; count of bases not matched to a gene: 2. Germline assignment: CDR1 LNHDA and CDR2 SQIVND (reference sequence). The CDR3 sequence is CASSIGTGVNQPQHF. As DNA, the CDR3 is TGTGCCAGTAGTATCGGGACAGGGGTCAATCAGCCCCAGCATTTT.

V is TRBV7-2 and J is TRBJ2-5, with no clear D. CDR1 and CDR2 (germline): SGHTA, FQGNSA. The CDR3 length is 14 residues. The germline V and J ends were trimmed by 3 bases and 2 bases, with 10 bases remaining between them. The CDR3 loop is CASSLSTGQETQYF. The CDR3 DNA sequence: TGTGCCAGCAGCTTGAGTACCGGACAAGAGACCCAGTACTTC.

The chain employs TRBV7-8 and TRBJ1-2, with a tentative D call TRBD1 (5 bases). CDR1 and CDR2 from the germline V gene are SGHVS and FQNEAQ. The CDR3 length is 15 residues. The germline V and J ends were trimmed by 2 bases and 8 bases, with 18 bases remaining between them. DNA for the CDR3: TGTGCCAGCAGCTTAATGGGCAGGGCTGCAGGCGGCTACACCTTC. It translates to CASSLMGRAAGGYTF. The full variable domain, with the rest looked up from reference TRBV7-8 and TRBJ1-2, is GAGVSQSPRYKVAKRGQDVALRCDPISGHVSLFWYQQALGQGPEFLTYFQNEAQLDKSGLPSDRFFAERPEGSVSTLKIQRTQQEDSAVYLCASSLMGRAAGGYTFGSGTRLTVV.

The chain employs TRBV29-1 and TRBJ2-1; 12 bases match TRBD2. V dropped 5 bases and J dropped 5; count of bases not matched to a gene: 1. The V gene's germline CDR1 is SQVTM and CDR2 ANQGSEA. The CDR3 runs to 13 residues. The CDR3 is CSVWTSGDNEQFF. In nucleotides, the CDR3 is TGCAGCGTTTGGACTAGCGGGGACAATGAGCAGTTCTTC.

The rearrangement uses TRBV6-5 and TRBJ1-5, with D uncertain. Trimming removed 6 bases from V and 9 bases from J, with 9 bases in between. CDR3 length equals 11 residues. The V gene's germline CDR1 is MNHEY and CDR2 SVGAGI. The CDR3 nucleotides are TGTGCCAGCAGGGGCCACGGGCCCCAGCATTTT. This gives the protein CASRGHGPQHF.

The chain links TRBV5-1 to TRBJ2-7; D not certain. Germline V lookup: CDR1 SGHRS, CDR2 YFSETQ. The CDR3 runs to 14 residues. V dropped 7 bases and J dropped 4 bases, with 18 bases sitting between them. In nucleotides, the CDR3 is TGCGCCAGCCGCGAGCCGGGCCTGGGATACGAGCAGTACTTC. It yields the protein CASREPGLGYEQYF.

CDR3 nucleotides: TGTGCCAGCACCCCCCGGGCGGGAGCCTACGAGCAGTACTTC. It translates to CASTPRAGAYEQYF. The chain couples TRBV7-8 to TRBJ2-7, with 7 bases that match TRBD2. This CDR3 comprises 14 residues. After removal of 7 bases from V and 2 bases from J, the junction contained 8 bases not matched to a gene. Germline assignment: CDR1 SGHVS and CDR2 FQNEAQ.

The V and J genes are TRBV10-2 and TRBJ1-1; 7 positions match TRBD1. J was trimmed by 4 bases and V by 7 bases; bases with no gene match: 3. From germline, CDR1 is WSHSY and CDR2 SAAADI. CDR3 length: 12 residues. DNA for the CDR3: TGCGCCAGCATAAGACAGGGCACTGAAGCTTTCTTT. Protein product: CASIRQGTEAFF.

V usage is TRBV28 and J usage is TRBJ2-7; 7 nucleotides agree with TRBD1. The CDR3 totals 15 residues. CDR1 and CDR2 (germline): MDHEN, SYDVKM. Trimming cost V 5 bases and J 3 bases; bases outside gene matches: 10. The CDR3 here is CASSTPGTDIYEQYF. The CDR3 DNA reads TGTGCCAGCAGTACACCCGGGACAGATATCTACGAGCAGTACTTC.

Concerning this clone: A read error may account for a junction end that differs from germline. J is TRBJ2-7 and V is TRBV4-1; 8 bases match TRBD1. CDR3 length equals 13 residues. Germline V gene data show CDR1 as MGHRA and CDR2 as YSYEKL. The CDR3 loop is CASSQVGGQVLFF. The DNA for the CDR3 is TGCGCCAGCAGCCAAGTTGGGGGACAGGTTCTTTTCTTC.

The rearrangement uses TRBV15 and TRBJ2-1; TRBD2 is a possible D gene (7 bases). V dropped 5 bases and J dropped 0 bases, with 14 bases sitting between them. The CDR3 is made up of 16 amino acids. Looked up from germline, CDR1 is LNHNV and CDR2 is YYDKDF (reference sequence). CDR3 coding DNA: TGTGCCACCAGCCCAAGGGGGGGCAGCTCCTACAATGAGCAGTTCTTC. This encodes CATSPRGGSSYNEQFF.

The chain recombines TRBV6-1 with TRBJ2-4; no definite D call. The V and J ends lost 3 bases and 3 bases respectively, with 12 bases between them. Germline V gene lookup returns CDR1 MNHNS and CDR2 SASEGT. The CDR3 loop spans 15 amino acids. The CDR3 sequence: CASSDLTEHKNIQYF. The CDR3 nucleotides are TGTGCCAGCAGTGATTTAACGGAACACAAAAACATTCAGTACTTC.

The rearrangement uses TRBV14 and TRBJ2-5; TRBD1 might be the D (6 bases). Between the trimmed V and J ends, which lost 8 bases and 5 bases, there was a span of 15 bases. CDR3 length: 13 amino acids. Germline V gene sequence: CDR1 SGHDN, CDR2 FVKESK. The CDR3 nucleotides are TGTGCCAGCTCTAGAGGGGGACACGAGACCCAGTACTTC. It encodes CASSRGGHETQYF. Supplemented by reference TRBV14 and TRBJ2-5, the full variable domain reads EAGVTQFPSHSVIEKGQTVTLRCDPISGHDNLYWYRRVMGKEIKFLLHFVKESKQDESGMPNNRFLAERTGGTYSTLKVQPAELEDSGVYFCASSRGGHETQYFGPGTRLLVL.

This chain joins TRBV27 and TRBJ2-1, with D unresolved. Germline CDR1 reads MNHEY; CDR2 reads SMNVEV (reference sequence). V was shortened by 2 bases and J by 6 bases, with 11 bases between the two germline ends. The CDR3 has 14 residues. CDR3 sequence (DNA): TGTGCCAGCAGTTTAGTACAGTGGGGCAATGAGCAGTTCTTC. Its protein product is CASSLVQWGNEQFF.

V gene TRBV28 combines with J gene TRBJ2-3, with 8 nucleotides matching TRBD2. Per the germline V gene, CDR1 is MDHEN and CDR2 is SYDVKM. The junction had 7 bases not matched to a gene; V was cut back by 2 bases and J by 6 bases. This CDR3 comprises 15 residues. The CDR3 protein is CASSLVYLAGDTQYF. The CDR3 DNA is TGTGCCAGCAGTTTAGTGTATCTAGCGGGTGATACGCAGTATTTT.

The J gene is TRBJ2-2, the V gene TRBV5-1; the match to TRBD1 covers 7 bases. V lost 4 bases to trimming and J lost 6 bases; unmatched junction nucleotides: 9. Germline assignment: CDR1 SGHRS and CDR2 YFSETQ. The CDR3 runs 15 residues. DNA of the CDR3: TGCGCCAGCAGCGGGGGACAGCTAGCCCCCGGGGAGCTGTTTTTT. Residues: CASSGGQLAPGELFF.

The rearrangement links TRBV5-4 to TRBJ2-3; D gene ambiguous. Germline CDR1 SGHNT, CDR2 YYREEE (reference sequence). V shed 0 bases and J shed 2 bases, with 10 bases lying between them. The CDR3 totals 15 residues. The CDR3 nucleotides are TGTGCCAGCAGCTTGGCGTCCGACTCCACAGATACGCAGTATTTT. Protein product: CASSLASDSTDTQYF.

A remark on this clone: Other DNA variants within this sample encode the same CDR3. The chain joins TRBV5-6 to TRBJ2-2, with TRBD2 identical over 11 bases. The CDR3 length is 15 residues. The germline V gene has CDR1 SGHDT and CDR2 YYEEEE. The trim removed 2 bases at V and 6 bases at J, leaving 3 bases unmatched. Written as DNA, the CDR3 is TGTGCCAGCAGCTTACTAGCGGGAGTGGCCGGGGAGCTGTTTTTT. As protein: CASSLLAGVAGELFF.

This chain uses TRBV18 with TRBJ2-5; the D gene is possibly TRBD2 (6 bases). The germline V and J ends were trimmed by 3 bases and 3 bases, with 11 bases remaining between them. The CDR3 totals 14 residues. Germline CDR1 reads KGHSH; CDR2 reads LQKENI. CDR3 protein: CASSPQDYEETQYF. In DNA, the CDR3 is TGTGCCAGCTCACCCCAGGACTATGAAGAGACCCAGTACTTC.

Concerning this clone itself: Other DNA sequences in this specimen translate into the identical CDR3. The chain couples TRBV6-5 to TRBJ1-1; D not certain. Germline CDR1 is MNHEY and CDR2 is SVGAGI. Trimming removed 5 bases at V and 7 bases at J, with 8 bases between. The length of the CDR3 is 11 residues. The CDR3 protein is CASSRQGEAFF. The CDR3, as DNA: TGTGCCAGCAGTCGTCAAGGTGAAGCTTTCTTT.

The chain has TRBV10-3 and TRBJ2-1, with a tentative D call TRBD2 (6 bases). The CDR3 extends over 15 amino acids. Trimming cost V 7 bases and J 0 bases, with 13 bases left between them. Germline loops: CDR1 ENHRY, CDR2 SYGVKD. CDR3 DNA sequence: TGTGCCATCACGTCGGGACTGGCCTCCTACAATGAGCAGTTCTTC. Amino acids: CAITSGLASYNEQFF.

The chain couples TRBV9 to TRBJ1-5; possible D gene TRBD1, 6 bases. Trimming took off 0 bases at V and 6 bases at J, with 10 bases between the two ends. The germline gives CDR1 SGDLS, CDR2 YYNGEE. CDR3 length equals 14 residues. CDR3 sequence reads: CASSVEGGPQPQHF. CDR3 bases: TGTGCCAGCAGCGTAGAGGGGGGCCCTCAGCCCCAGCATTTT.

DNA for the CDR3: TGTGCCAGCAGCCGGGACAGACTCACAGATACGCAGTATTTT. Translating gives CASSRDRLTDTQYF. This rearrangement joins TRBV7-9 to TRBJ2-3, with TRBD1 matching over 7 bases. Germline CDR1 and CDR2: SEHNR and FQNEAQ (reference sequence). The CDR3 totals 14 residues. V dropped 5 bases and J dropped 2; count of bases not matched to a gene: 4.

The chain links TRBV5-6 to TRBJ1-4; D possibly corresponds to TRBD1 (5 bases). This CDR3 spans 15 amino acids. Trimming removed 3 bases at V and 4 bases at J, with 13 bases between. Germline-derived CDR1 and CDR2 are SGHDT and YYEEEE. The CDR3, as DNA: TGTGCCAGCAGCTGGGGGAGGCGCGGTAATGAAAAACTGTTTTTT. It codes for CASSWGRRGNEKLFF.

V is TRBV30 and J is TRBJ2-7, with 8 bases matching TRBD1. There are 12 residues in the CDR3. CDR1 and CDR2 (germline): GTSNPN, SVGIG (reference sequence). The trim removed 5 bases at V and 7 bases at J, leaving 7 bases unmatched. The CDR3 sequence: CAWGQGAGEQYF. CDR3 coding DNA: TGTGCCTGGGGACAGGGCGCGGGAGAGCAGTACTTC.

The chain couples TRBV19 to TRBJ1-5, with 9 bases fitting TRBD1. Looked up from germline, CDR1 is LNHDA and CDR2 is SQIVND (reference sequence). The CDR3 has 15 residues. Trimming cost V 5 bases and J 7 bases; bases outside gene matches: 9. The CDR3 protein is CASSFWDRVSQPQHF. Written as DNA, the CDR3 is TGTGCCAGTAGTTTTTGGGACAGGGTGTCACAGCCCCAGCATTTT.

V usage is TRBV11-2 and J usage is TRBJ2-6; 10 nucleotides match TRBD1. Trimming at V came to 5 bases and at J to 0 bases, leaving 4 bases not matched to a gene. This CDR3 spans 17 amino acids. Germline V CDR1 and CDR2: SGHAT, FQNNGV. CDR3 sequence (DNA): TGTGCCAGCAGCCAGAGACAGGGGGCCTCTGGGGCCAACGTCCTGACTTTC. Its translation is CASSQRQGASGANVLTF.

This rearrangement joins TRBV28 to TRBJ1-6, with TRBD1 matching over 8 bases. The CDR3 totals 14 residues. The ends lost 4 bases at V and 7 bases at J; junction bases unmatched: 3. CDR1 and CDR2 (germline): MDHEN, SYDVKM. The CDR3 region has the DNA TGTGCCAGCAGTTCCAGGGGGCTGAATTCACCCCTCCACTTT. Translating it yields CASSSRGLNSPLHF. Variable domain in full (rest from reference TRBV28 and TRBJ1-6): DVKVTQSSRYLVKRTGEKVFLECVQDMDHENMFWYRQDPGLGLRLIYFSYDVKMKEKGDIPEGYSVSREKKERFSLILESASTNQTSMYLCASSSRGLNSPLHFGNGTRLTVT.

This chain uses TRBV10-3 with TRBJ2-3; TRBD2 is a possible D gene (6 bases). The CDR3 sequence is 13 residues long. V lost 6 bases, J lost 5 bases, and 12 bases lay in between. CDR1 ENHRY and CDR2 SYGVKD come from the germline V gene. CDR3 in DNA: TGTGCCATCAGCGGACTACGGGAAGATACGCAGTATTTT. This translates into CAISGLREDTQYF.